The 26 T cell receptor beta chains given below trace back to one sample, sequenced in a study of cytomegalovirus exposure and HLA in healthy donors. The PCR ran on 60 Vbeta and 13 Jbeta primers. The table came from immunoSEQ multiplex PCR; TCRdb's copy has only in-frame clones and leaves some out. The data contain approximately 130,000 clones, roughly 84% of them seen just once; the ten biggest clones take up about 1.2%. The sample was PBMCs. These receptors all stem from a girl aged 2 to 9 in good health and CMV-seronegative.

This chain joins TRBV6-6 and TRBJ1-2; no clear D. This CDR3 spans 14 amino acids. The germline V and J ends were trimmed by 0 bases and 4 bases, with 9 bases remaining between them. Germline V gene lookup returns CDR1 MNHNY and CDR2 SVGAGI (reference sequence). DNA for the CDR3: TGTGCCAGCAGTTACTCTTCAGGATCCTATGGCTACACCTTC. It specifies CASSYSSGSYGYTF.

This clone was recorded only once. V and J are TRBV28 and TRBJ2-2; 7 nucleotides align to TRBD1. Unmatched junction bases numbered 7, after V lost 6 bases and J lost 6 bases. The CDR3 runs to 14 residues. Germline CDR1 is MDHEN and CDR2 is SYDVKM. For the CDR3, the DNA is TGTGCCAGCAGATATACAGGGGACGCCGGGGAGCTGTTTTTT. It specifies CASRYTGDAGELFF.

A single count supports this clone. The rearrangement links TRBV4-3 to TRBJ1-2; 11 bases map to TRBD1. Germline CDR1 and CDR2: LGHNA and YSLEER. The CDR3 runs 14 residues. V lost 4 bases to trimming and J lost 6 bases; unmatched junction nucleotides: 4. The CDR3 DNA reads TGCGCCAGCAGCCTGGGACAGGGGGGCAATGGCTACACCTTC. Amino acids: CASSLGQGGNGYTF.

The chain couples TRBV25-1 to TRBJ2-7; the D gene is possibly TRBD2 (7 bases). The CDR3 consists of 13 residues. V gave up 4 bases and J gave up 6 bases, with 13 bases separating them. Per germline, CDR1 MGHDK and CDR2 SYGVNS. CDR3 sequence (DNA): TGTGCCAGCAGTGGGACTAGGGGGTGCGAGCAGTACTTC. Translating gives CASSGTRGCEQYF.

The chain couples TRBV7-9 to TRBJ2-7; the match to TRBD2 covers 9 bases. CDR1 is SEHNR and CDR2 is FQNEAQ in the germline V gene (reference sequence). V lost 4 bases and J lost 4; bases outside the gene matches: 8. The CDR3 loop spans 15 amino acids. DNA of the CDR3: TGTGCCAGCAGCTCCGGACTAGCGAGGAATTACGAGCAGTACTTC. Its translation is CASSSGLARNYEQYF.

A word on this clone: One end of the junction does not line up with germline, which may come from a read error. The chain links TRBV7-7 to TRBJ2-7; a possible D gene is TRBD1 (5 bases). The germline gives CDR1 SSHAT, CDR2 FNYEAQ (reference sequence). CDR3 length: 14 amino acids. The CDR3 here is CASSQGVSSYEQYF. The CDR3 nucleotides read TGTGCTAGCAGTCAAGGGGTAAGCTCCTACGAGCAGTACTTC.

This CDR3 is CAIQDTRVDTDTQYF. For the CDR3, the DNA is TGTGCCATACAAGATACTAGGGTTGACACAGATACGCAGTATTTT. This chain links TRBV10-3 with TRBJ2-3, with D possibly TRBD2 on 5 matching bases. Germline CDR1 reads ENHRY; CDR2 reads SYGVKD. The CDR3 extends over 15 amino acids. V was cut by 9 bases and J by 2 bases, with 18 bases left in between.

The chain carries TRBV6-1 and TRBJ2-1, with 7 bases matching TRBD1. V gave up 3 bases and J gave up 6 bases; unmatched junction bases: 11. CDR3 length: 16 residues. Germline V gives CDR1 MNHNS, CDR2 SASEGT. The CDR3 DNA reads TGTGCCAGCAGTGATTTTGACAGGGCCCCCCTCAATGAGCAGTTCTTC. The encoded protein is CASSDFDRAPLNEQFF.

The chain links TRBV6-1 to TRBJ2-1, with a weak D call TRBD1 (6 bases). This CDR3 spans 15 amino acids. V lost 7 bases and J 0 bases, leaving 13 bases between the germline ends. Germline V lookup: CDR1 MNHNS, CDR2 SASEGT. The CDR3 region has the DNA TGTGCCAGCACCCTCTTGACAGGCTCCTACAATGAGCAGTTCTTC. Translation gives CASTLLTGSYNEQFF.

The chain carries TRBV5-6 and TRBJ2-1; TRBD2 agrees at 9 bases. J gave up 5 bases and V 1 base, and 10 bases lay outside the gene matches. The CDR3 spans 17 residues. The germline CDR1 and CDR2 sequences are SGHDT and YYEEEE. CDR3 nucleotide sequence: TGTGCCAGCAGCTTGTACGGTCCTAGCGGGGATAACAATGAGCAGTTCTTC. This translates into CASSLYGPSGDNNEQFF.

The V call is TRBV27, the J call TRBJ1-2, with 10 positions matching TRBD1. Unmatched junction bases numbered 9, after V lost 3 bases and J lost 5 bases. Germline loops: CDR1 MNHEY, CDR2 SMNVEV (reference sequence). CDR3 length equals 16 residues. CDR3 in DNA: TGTGCCAGCAGTTTTAGAGGGACAGGGGTTGATTATGGCTACACCTTC. It translates to CASSFRGTGVDYGYTF.

V is TRBV27 and J is TRBJ2-7; D remains ambiguous. The CDR3 contains 13 residues. CDR1 is MNHEY, CDR2 SMNVEV, per germline (reference sequence). With 4 bases removed from V and 4 bases from J, the gap between germline ends came to 11 bases. The CDR3 DNA sequence: TGTGCCAGCAGTTCATACACGTCTTACGAGCAGTACTTC. The encoded protein is CASSSYTSYEQYF.

This chain uses TRBV30 with TRBJ2-7, with TRBD1 matching over 9 bases. With V trimmed by 7 bases and J by 5 bases, 6 bases remained unmatched. Germline CDR1 and CDR2: GTSNPN and SVGIG (reference sequence). The CDR3 extends over 12 amino acids. The CDR3 nucleotides are TGTGCCTACGGACAGGGGTTTGACGAGCAGTACTTC. Translating gives CAYGQGFDEQYF. The whole variable domain, remainder taken from reference TRBV30 and TRBJ2-7, is SQTIHQWPATLVQPVGSPLSLECTVEGTSNPNLYWYRQAAGRGLQLLFYSVGIGQISSEVPQNLSASRPQDRQFILSSKKLLLSDSGFYLCAYGQGFDEQYFGPGTRLTVT.

This sequence joins TRBV29-1 and TRBJ2-6, with D perhaps TRBD2 (6 bases). CDR3 length: 15 residues. CDR1 SQVTM and CDR2 ANQGSEA come from the germline V gene. Trimming removed 3 bases from V and 0 bases from J, with 9 bases in between. The CDR3 protein is CSVETGSSGANVLTF. CDR3 in DNA: TGCAGCGTTGAGACCGGGAGCTCTGGGGCCAACGTCCTGACTTTC.

J is TRBJ2-5 and V is TRBV5-1; no firm D call. Germline CDR1 and CDR2: SGHRS and YFSETQ. Between the trimmed V and J ends, which lost 0 bases and 1 base, there was a span of 10 bases. This CDR3 has 15 residues. CDR3 nucleotide sequence: TGCGCCAGCAGCTTGGCGGCAGGATCCCAAGAGACCCAGTACTTC. It yields the protein CASSLAAGSQETQYF.

The rearrangement joins TRBV6-1 to TRBJ1-5; no clear D. The V gene lost 4 bases and the J gene lost 4 bases, with 8 bases spanning the gap. Germline CDR1 reads MNHNS; CDR2 reads SASEGT. The CDR3 extends over 13 amino acids. The CDR3 reads CASSAGRNQPQHF. Written as DNA, the CDR3 is TGTGCCAGCAGTGCAGGCAGGAATCAGCCCCAGCATTTT.

The V call is TRBV28, the J call TRBJ2-7, with D tentatively TRBD2 (7 bases). The CDR3 extends over 13 amino acids. Germline lookup yields CDR1 MDHEN and CDR2 SYDVKM. V lost 9 bases and J lost 2, with 14 bases in between. CDR3 in amino acids: CASGGGGPYEQYF. The CDR3 DNA is TGTGCCAGTGGGGGGGGCGGGCCCTACGAGCAGTACTTC.

Written as DNA, the CDR3 is TGTGCCAGCAGCAGGGGTGACACTGAAGCTTTCTTT. Its translation is CASSRGDTEAFF. The chain couples TRBV13 to TRBJ1-1; weak D call: TRBD1 (5 bases). Per germline, CDR1 PRHDT and CDR2 FYEKMQ (reference sequence). CDR3 length: 12 amino acids. The V and J ends lost 5 bases and 3 bases respectively, with 7 bases between them.

This clone was seen more than once but under ten times. This chain connects TRBV6-5 to TRBJ1-1; TRBD1 might be the D (6 bases). The CDR3 runs 14 residues. Germline V gene data show CDR1 as MNHEY and CDR2 as SVGAGI. V shed 6 bases and J shed 5 bases, with 16 bases lying between them. The CDR3 loop is CASRGYRAGTEAFF. CDR3 in DNA: TGTGCCAGCAGAGGATACAGGGCAGGGACTGAAGCTTTCTTT.

The rearrangement links TRBV6-1 to TRBJ1-5; TRBD1 might be the D (6 bases). Trimming removed 6 bases from V and 1 base from J, with 10 bases in between. The CDR3 spans 14 residues. Germline V CDR1 and CDR2: MNHNS, SASEGT. DNA for the CDR3: TGTGCCAGCAGGTACAGGGAAAGCAATCAGCCCCAGCATTTT. Residues: CASRYRESNQPQHF.

The chain links TRBV4-1 to TRBJ2-7, with 7 bases lining up with TRBD2. The CDR3 consists of 15 residues. Trimming took 0 bases from V and 2 from J; bases not matched to a gene: 4. The germline V gene encodes CDR1 MGHRA and CDR2 YSYEKL. The CDR3, as DNA: TGCGCCAGCAGCCAAGACCCCGGGACTACCTACGAGCAGTACTTC. Translated, it gives CASSQDPGTTYEQYF.

The V call is TRBV7-9, the J call TRBJ1-4; 7 bases fit TRBD1. CDR1 and CDR2 from the germline V gene are SEHNR and FQNEAQ (reference sequence). The CDR3 runs to 14 residues. V was pared by 3 bases and J by 8 bases, with 6 bases of the junction left unmatched. The CDR3 loop is CASSFDRVLEKLFF. For the CDR3, the DNA is TGTGCCAGCAGCTTTGACAGGGTTTTGGAAAAACTGTTTTTT.

The rearrangement links TRBV25-1 to TRBJ1-4; no firm D call. V was shortened by 2 bases and J by 4 bases, with 5 bases between the two germline ends. Germline V gene lookup returns CDR1 MGHDK and CDR2 SYGVNS. This CDR3 is built from 13 residues. The CDR3 nucleotides are TGTGCCAGCAGTGAACCCGTTAATGAAAAACTGTTTTTT. This codes for CASSEPVNEKLFF.

This chain uses TRBV5-4 with TRBJ1-3; D might be TRBD1 (6 bases). The CDR3 totals 14 residues. CDR1 and CDR2 from the germline V gene are SGHNT and YYREEE (reference sequence). V shed 3 bases and J shed 3 bases, with 10 bases lying between them. The CDR3 protein is CASSSQGVGNTIYF. CDR3 DNA: TGTGCCAGCAGCTCACAGGGAGTTGGAAACACCATATATTTT.

This clone showed up just a few times. This chain uses TRBV27 with TRBJ2-2; D is uncertain. Germline CDR1 is MNHEY and CDR2 is SMNVEV (reference sequence). The CDR3 has 12 amino acids. Trimming took off 5 bases at V and 7 bases at J, with 8 bases between the two ends. The CDR3 coding sequence is TGTGCCAGCAGTCCCACGGGCGGGGAGCTGTTTTTT. Translated, it gives CASSPTGGELFF.

The chain couples TRBV5-1 to TRBJ2-7, with 7 nucleotides matching TRBD1. The CDR3 length is 14 residues. The ends lost 5 bases at V and 6 bases at J; junction bases unmatched: 11. Germline V CDR1 and CDR2: SGHRS, YFSETQ. CDR3 in amino acids: CASSKATGLGEQYF. CDR3 in DNA: TGCGCCAGCAGTAAGGCGACAGGGTTGGGCGAGCAGTACTTC.